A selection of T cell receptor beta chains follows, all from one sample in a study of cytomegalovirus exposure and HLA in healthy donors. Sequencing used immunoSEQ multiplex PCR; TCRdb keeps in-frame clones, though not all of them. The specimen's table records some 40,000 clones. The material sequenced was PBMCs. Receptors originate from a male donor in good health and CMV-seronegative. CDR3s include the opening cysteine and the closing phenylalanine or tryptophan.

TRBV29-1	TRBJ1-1	CSGQDSLGTEAFF
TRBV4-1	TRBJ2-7	CASSQVPTAESYEQYF
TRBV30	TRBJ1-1	CAWSVQTEAFF
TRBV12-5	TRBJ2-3	CASAWAGTDTQYF
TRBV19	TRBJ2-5	CASSMRTAAQETQYF
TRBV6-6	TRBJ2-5	CASSPHAGGPIETQYF
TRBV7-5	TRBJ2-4	CVRPGQIAKNIQYF
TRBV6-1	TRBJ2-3	CASTTSRAGPDTQYF
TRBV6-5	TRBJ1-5	CASSPTDTIGQPQHF
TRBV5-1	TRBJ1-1	CASSTGGGISEAFF
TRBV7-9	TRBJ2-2	CASSPGAAGELFF
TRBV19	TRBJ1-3	CASYTGGSGNTIYF
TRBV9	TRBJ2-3	CASSTFSGGLTDTQYF
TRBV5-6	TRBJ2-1	CASSFMSARNEQFF
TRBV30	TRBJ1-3	CAWSPRGGNTIYF
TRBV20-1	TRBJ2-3	CSLPAADTQYF